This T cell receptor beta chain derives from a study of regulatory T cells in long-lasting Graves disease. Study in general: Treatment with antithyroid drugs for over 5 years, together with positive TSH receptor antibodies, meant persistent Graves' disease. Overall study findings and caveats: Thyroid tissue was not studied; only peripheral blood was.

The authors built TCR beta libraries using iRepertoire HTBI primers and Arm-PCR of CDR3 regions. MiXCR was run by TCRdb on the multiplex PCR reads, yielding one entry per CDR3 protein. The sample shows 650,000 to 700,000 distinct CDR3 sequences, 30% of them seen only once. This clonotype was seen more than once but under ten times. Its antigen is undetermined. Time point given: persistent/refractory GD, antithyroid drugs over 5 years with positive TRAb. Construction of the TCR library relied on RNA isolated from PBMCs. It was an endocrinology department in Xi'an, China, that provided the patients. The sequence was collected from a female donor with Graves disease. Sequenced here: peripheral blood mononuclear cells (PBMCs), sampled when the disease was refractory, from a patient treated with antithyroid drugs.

CDR3 sequence (DNA): TGTGCCAGCAAACCCGGGGAGATGAGAGAAAAACTGTTTTTT. This gives the protein CASKPGEMREKLFF. The chain carries TRBV6-1 and TRBJ1-4; D not resolved. The V end was cut by 7 bases, the J end by 8 bases, with 17 bases between. This CDR3 comprises 14 residues. CDR1 MNHNS and CDR2 SASEGT come from the germline V gene.